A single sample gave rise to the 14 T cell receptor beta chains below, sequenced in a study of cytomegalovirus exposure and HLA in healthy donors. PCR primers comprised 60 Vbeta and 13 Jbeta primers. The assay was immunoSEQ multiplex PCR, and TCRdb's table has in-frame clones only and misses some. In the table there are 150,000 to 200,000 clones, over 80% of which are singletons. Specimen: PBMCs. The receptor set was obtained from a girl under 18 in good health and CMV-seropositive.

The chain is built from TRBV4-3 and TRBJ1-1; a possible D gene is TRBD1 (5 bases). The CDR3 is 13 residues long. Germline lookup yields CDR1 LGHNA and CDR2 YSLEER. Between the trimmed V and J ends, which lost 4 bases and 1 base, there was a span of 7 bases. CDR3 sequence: CASSLDRNTEAFF. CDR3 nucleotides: TGCGCCAGCAGCCTCGACAGGAACACTGAAGCTTTCTTT.

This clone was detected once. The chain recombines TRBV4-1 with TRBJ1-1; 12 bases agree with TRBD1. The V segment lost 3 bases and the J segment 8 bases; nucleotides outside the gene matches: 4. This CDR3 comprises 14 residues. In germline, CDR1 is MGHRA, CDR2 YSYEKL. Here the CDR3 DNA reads TGCGCCAGCAGCCAGGGACAGGGGGCCACAGAAGCTTTCTTT. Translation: CASSQGQGATEAFF.

The CDR3 region is CASSLLGGLGETQYF. DNA of the CDR3: TGTGCCAGCAGCTTGTTAGGGGGCCTCGGAGAGACCCAGTACTTC. The chain couples TRBV7-2 to TRBJ2-5; TRBD1 matches at 7 bases. The trim removed 3 bases at V and 4 bases at J, leaving 8 bases unmatched. The length of the CDR3 is 15 residues. Germline-derived CDR1 and CDR2 are SGHTA and FQGNSA.

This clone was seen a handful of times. CDR3 sequence reads: CASSPSIDTQYF. The CDR3, as DNA: TGTGCCAGCTCACCATCCATAGATACGCAGTATTTT. J is TRBJ2-3 and V is TRBV18, with D unresolved. This CDR3 has 12 amino acids. Germline CDR1 reads KGHSH; CDR2 reads LQKENI. Trimming left V 2 bases short and J 5 bases short, with 5 bases between.

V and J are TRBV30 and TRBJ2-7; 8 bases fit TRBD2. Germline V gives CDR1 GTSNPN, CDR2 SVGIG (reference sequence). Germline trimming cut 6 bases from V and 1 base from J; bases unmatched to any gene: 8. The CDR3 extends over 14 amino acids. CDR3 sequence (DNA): TGTGCCTGCACCGGGACTAGTAATTCCTACGAGCAGTACTTC. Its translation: CACTGTSNSYEQYF.

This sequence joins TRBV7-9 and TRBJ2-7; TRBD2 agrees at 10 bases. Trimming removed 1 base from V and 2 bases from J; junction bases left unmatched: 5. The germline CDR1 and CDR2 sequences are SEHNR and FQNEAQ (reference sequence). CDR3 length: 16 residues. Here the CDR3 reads CASSLGTSGLPYEQYF. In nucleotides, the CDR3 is TGTGCCAGCAGCTTAGGGACTAGCGGACTACCCTACGAGCAGTACTTC.

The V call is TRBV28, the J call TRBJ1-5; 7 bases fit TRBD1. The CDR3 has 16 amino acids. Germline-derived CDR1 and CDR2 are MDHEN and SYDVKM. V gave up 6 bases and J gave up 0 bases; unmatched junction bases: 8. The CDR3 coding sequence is TGTGCCAGCAGCCACGGACAGGACCCTAGCAATCAGCCCCAGCATTTT. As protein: CASSHGQDPSNQPQHF.

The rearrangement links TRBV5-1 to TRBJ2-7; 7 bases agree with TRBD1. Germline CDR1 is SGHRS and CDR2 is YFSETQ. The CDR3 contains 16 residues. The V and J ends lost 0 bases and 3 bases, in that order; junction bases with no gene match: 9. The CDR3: CASSLGPLTGLYEQYF. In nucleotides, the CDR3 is TGCGCCAGCAGCTTGGGGCCGTTGACAGGGCTCTACGAGCAGTACTTC.

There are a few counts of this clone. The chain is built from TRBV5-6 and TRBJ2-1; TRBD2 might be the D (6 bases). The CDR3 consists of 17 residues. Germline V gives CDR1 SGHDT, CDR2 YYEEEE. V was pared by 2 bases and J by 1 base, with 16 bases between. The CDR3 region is CASSFGSGISSYNEQFF. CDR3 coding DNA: TGTGCCAGCAGCTTTGGTAGCGGAATCTCTTCCTACAATGAGCAGTTCTTC.

DNA for the CDR3: TGTGCCAGCAGTTTGGGACTAGCGGGAGGGCCGGGGAGAACGCAGTATTTT. This gives the protein CASSLGLAGGPGRTQYF. The rearrangement links TRBV27 to TRBJ2-3; 16 bases agree with TRBD2. With 3 bases clipped from V and 9 bases from J, the junction kept 9 bases outside the gene matches. Germline CDR1 is MNHEY and CDR2 is SMNVEV (reference sequence). This CDR3 spans 17 amino acids.

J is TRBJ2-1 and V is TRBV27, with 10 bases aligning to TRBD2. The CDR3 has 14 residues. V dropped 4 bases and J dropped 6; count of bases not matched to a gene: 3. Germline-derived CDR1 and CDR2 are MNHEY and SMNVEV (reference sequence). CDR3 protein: CASSWGLAPNEQFF. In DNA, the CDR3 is TGTGCCAGCAGTTGGGGACTAGCGCCCAATGAGCAGTTCTTC.

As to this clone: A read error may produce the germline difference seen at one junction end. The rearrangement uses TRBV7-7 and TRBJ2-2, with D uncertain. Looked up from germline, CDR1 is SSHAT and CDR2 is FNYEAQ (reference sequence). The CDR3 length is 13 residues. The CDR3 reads CASSSAYTGELFF. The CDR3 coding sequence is TGTGCTAGCAGCTCCGCGTACACCGGGGAGCTGTTTTTT.

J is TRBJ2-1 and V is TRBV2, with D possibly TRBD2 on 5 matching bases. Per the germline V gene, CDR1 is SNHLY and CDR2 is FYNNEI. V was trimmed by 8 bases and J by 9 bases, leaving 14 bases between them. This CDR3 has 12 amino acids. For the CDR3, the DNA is TGTGCCAGCGCGGAGGAGCGGATTGAGCAGTTCTTC. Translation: CASAEERIEQFF.

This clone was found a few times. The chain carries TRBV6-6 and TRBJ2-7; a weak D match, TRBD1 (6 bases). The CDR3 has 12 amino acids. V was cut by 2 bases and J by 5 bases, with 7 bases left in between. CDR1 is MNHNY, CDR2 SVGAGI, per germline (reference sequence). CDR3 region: CASSYRTDEQYF. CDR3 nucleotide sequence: TGTGCCAGCAGTTACCGGACAGACGAGCAGTACTTC.